This T cell receptor beta chain is drawn from a study of brain T cells in children with intractable seizures. The data were produced by immunoSEQ multiplex PCR, yet TCRdb's version contains in-frame clones alone and is incomplete. This sample has over 7,500 clones, with roughly 71% found just once. Only cases whose brain tissue showed the highest T cell transcript signatures were sequenced. V dropped 4 bases and J dropped 0 bases, with 13 bases sitting between them. Germline V gene data show CDR1 as SGHNT and CDR2 as YYREEE (reference sequence). This CDR3 has 15 residues. This chain uses TRBV5-4 with TRBJ2-5; D may correspond to TRBD1 or TRBD2 (6 bases each). Sequencing used resected brain tissue, obtained at surgery. This sequence originates from a girl aged 2 to 10 with tuberous sclerosis and intractable seizures. The CDR3 protein is CASSKGGLNQETQYF. CDR3 sequence (DNA): TGTGCCAGCAGCAAGGGGGGACTTAACCAAGAGACCCAGTACTTC.